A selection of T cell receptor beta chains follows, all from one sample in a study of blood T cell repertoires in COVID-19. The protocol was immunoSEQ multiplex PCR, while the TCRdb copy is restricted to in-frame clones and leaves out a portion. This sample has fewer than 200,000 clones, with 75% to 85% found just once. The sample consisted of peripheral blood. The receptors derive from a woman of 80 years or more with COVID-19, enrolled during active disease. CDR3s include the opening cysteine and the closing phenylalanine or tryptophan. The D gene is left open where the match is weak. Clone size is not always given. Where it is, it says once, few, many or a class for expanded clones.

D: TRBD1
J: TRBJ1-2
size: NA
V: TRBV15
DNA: TGTGCCACCAGCAAACCGGGACAGGGAATTGGCTACACCTTC
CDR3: CATSKPGQGIGYTF

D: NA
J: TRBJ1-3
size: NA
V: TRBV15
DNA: TGTGCCACCAGCAGAGATGCCGGGGTCGGGGAAAACACCATATATTTT
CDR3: CATSRDAGVGENTIYF

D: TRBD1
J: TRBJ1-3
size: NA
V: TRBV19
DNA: TGTGCCAGTAGTGAGACAGGGGCAAACACCATATATTTT
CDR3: CASSETGANTIYF

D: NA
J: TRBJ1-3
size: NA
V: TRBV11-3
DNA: TGTGCCAGCAGCACCCAGGGTTCTGGAAACACCATATATTTT
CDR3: CASSTQGSGNTIYF

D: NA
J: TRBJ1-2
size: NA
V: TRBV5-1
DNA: TGCGCCAGCAGCGGGAGGCAGGCTCGGGGCTACACCTTC
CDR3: CASSGRQARGYTF

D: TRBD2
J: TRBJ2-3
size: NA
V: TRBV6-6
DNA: TGTGCCAGCAGAGGGACTAGCCTACGGTCGCAGTATTTT
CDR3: CASRGTSLRSQYF

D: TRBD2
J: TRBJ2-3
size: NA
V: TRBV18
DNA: TGTGCCAGCTCACCCGGACTAGCGGGGGACCCAGATACGCAGTATTTT
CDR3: CASSPGLAGDPDTQYF

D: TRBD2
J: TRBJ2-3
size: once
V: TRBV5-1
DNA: TGCGCCAGCAGCTTGGCGATAGCGGGGTCGGATACGCAGTATTTT
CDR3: CASSLAIAGSDTQYF

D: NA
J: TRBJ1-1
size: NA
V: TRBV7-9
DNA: TGTGCCAGCAGCTTTGTAAACAGGGAGGGGGGAGCTTTCTTT
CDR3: CASSFVNREGGAFF

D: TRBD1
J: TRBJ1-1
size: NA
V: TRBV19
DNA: TGTGCCAGCGGACAGGGCCTGAACACTGAAGCTTTCTTT
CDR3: CASGQGLNTEAFF

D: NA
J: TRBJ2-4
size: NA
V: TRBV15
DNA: TGTGCCACCAGCAGAGCGGGGGCCAAAAACATTCAGTACTTC
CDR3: CATSRAGAKNIQYF

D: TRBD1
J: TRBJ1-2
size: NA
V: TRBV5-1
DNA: TGCGCCAGCAGCCCCACAGGGGACACGGACTATGGCTACACCTTC
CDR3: CASSPTGDTDYGYTF

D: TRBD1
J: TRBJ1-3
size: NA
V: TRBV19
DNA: TGTGCCAGTAGTCCCCGGACAGGCCTCTCTGGAAACACCATATATTTT
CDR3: CASSPRTGLSGNTIYF

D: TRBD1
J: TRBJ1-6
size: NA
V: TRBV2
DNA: TGTGCCAGCAGTGGGGACAGGGGAGCCTCACCCCTCCACTTT
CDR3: CASSGDRGASPLHF

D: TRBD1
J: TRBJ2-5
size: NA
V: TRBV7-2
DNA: TGTGCCAGCAGTTATCTCCGGGGACAGCAAGAGACCCAGTACTTC
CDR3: CASSYLRGQQETQYF

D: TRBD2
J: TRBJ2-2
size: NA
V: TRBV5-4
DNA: TGTGCCAGCAGCCCACCGGGACTAGCGGGAGACGGGGAGCTGTTTTTT
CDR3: CASSPPGLAGDGELFF

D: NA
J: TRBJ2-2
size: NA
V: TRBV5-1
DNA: TGCGCCAGCAGCTTCCAAGAGGGCTGGTGGGGTTCTAGGAACACCGGGGAGCTGTTTTTT
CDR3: CASSFQEGWWGSRNTGELFF

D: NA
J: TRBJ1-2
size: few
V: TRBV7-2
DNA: TGTGCCAGCAGCTTAAATCGGGGGGGGGAAAAAGGCTACACCTTC
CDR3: CASSLNRGGEKGYTF

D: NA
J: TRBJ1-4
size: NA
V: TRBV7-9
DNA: TGTGCCAGCAGCTCTACTGGCGACAGCTCCGTAAATGAAAAACTGTTTTTT
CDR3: CASSSTGDSSVNEKLFF

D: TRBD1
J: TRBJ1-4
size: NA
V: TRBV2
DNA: TGTGCCAGCAATTACAGGGGGCGGAATGAAAAACTGTTTTTT
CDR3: CASNYRGRNEKLFF

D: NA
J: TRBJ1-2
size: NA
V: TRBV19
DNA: TGTGCCAGTAGTATAGCGTGGACAGAATCCTATGGCTACACCTTC
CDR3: CASSIAWTESYGYTF

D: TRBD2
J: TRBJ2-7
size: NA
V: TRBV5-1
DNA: TGCGCCAGCAGCTTGAGGCTAGCGGGAGCCACCTACGAGCAGTACTTC
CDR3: CASSLRLAGATYEQYF

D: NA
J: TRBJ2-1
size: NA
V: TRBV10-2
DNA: TGCGCCAGCAGTGAACCGGGTAACTACAATGAGCAGTTCTTC
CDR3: CASSEPGNYNEQFF

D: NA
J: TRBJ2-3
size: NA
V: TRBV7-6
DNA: TGTGCCAGCAGCTTAGAATCAGGCTCCGATACGCAGTATTTT
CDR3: CASSLESGSDTQYF

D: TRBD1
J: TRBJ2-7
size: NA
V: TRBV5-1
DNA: TGCGCCAGCAGGGGGACAGGGGAGATCGAGCAGTACTTC
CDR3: CASRGTGEIEQYF

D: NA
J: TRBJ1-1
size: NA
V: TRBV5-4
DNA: TGTGCCAGCAGCTTGAAACGAGGGAACACTGAAGCTTTCTTT
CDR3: CASSLKRGNTEAFF

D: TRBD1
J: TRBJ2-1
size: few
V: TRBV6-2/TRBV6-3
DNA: TGTGCCAGCAGTTCTCCGGGACAGGGTCGGTTCAATGAGCAGTTCTTC
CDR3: CASSSPGQGRFNEQFF

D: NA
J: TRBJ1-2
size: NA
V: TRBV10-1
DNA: TGCGCCAGCCCCACAGGGAACGGCTATGGCTACACCTTC
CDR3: CASPTGNGYGYTF

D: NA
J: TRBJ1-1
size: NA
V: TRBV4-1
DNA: TGCGCCAGCAGCCAAGTGAGTGTTAGCACTGAAGCTTTCTTT
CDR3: CASSQVSVSTEAFF

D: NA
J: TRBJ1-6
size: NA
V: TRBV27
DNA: TGTGCCAGCAGCCCTCTGGCCCCGAGGGAACCCCTCCACTTT
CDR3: CASSPLAPREPLHF

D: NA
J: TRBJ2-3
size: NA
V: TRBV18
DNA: TGTGCCAGCTCACCAGGGACTGGCCTCACAGATACGCAGTATTTT
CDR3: CASSPGTGLTDTQYF

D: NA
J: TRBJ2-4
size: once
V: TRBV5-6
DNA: TGTGCCAGCAGCTTGGTGGCAGCCAAAAACATTCAGTACTTC
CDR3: CASSLVAAKNIQYF

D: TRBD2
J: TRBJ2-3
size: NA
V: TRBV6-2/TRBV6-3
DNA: TGTGCCAGCAGTACCATAGCGGGAGGGGCCAATACGCAGTATTTT
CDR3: CASSTIAGGANTQYF

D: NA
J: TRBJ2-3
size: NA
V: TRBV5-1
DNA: TGCGCCAGCAGCTTGGGGCCCCTCACAGATACGCAGTATTTT
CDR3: CASSLGPLTDTQYF

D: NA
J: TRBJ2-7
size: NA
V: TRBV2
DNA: TGTGCCAGCAGGGAAGACAGGTCCTTGTCCTACGAGCAGTACTTC
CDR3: CASREDRSLSYEQYF

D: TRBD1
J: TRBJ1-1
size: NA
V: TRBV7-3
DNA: TGTGCCAGCAGCTTACGGGGACAGGGCAACACTGAAGCTTTCTTT
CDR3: CASSLRGQGNTEAFF

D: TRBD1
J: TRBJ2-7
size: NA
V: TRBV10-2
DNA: TGCGCCAGCAGTGGGACAGGGAGCTCCTACGAGCAGTACTTC
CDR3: CASSGTGSSYEQYF

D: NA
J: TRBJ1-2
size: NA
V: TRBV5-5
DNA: TGTGCCAGCAGCTTGTGGACAGTTGGTAACTATGGCTACACCTTC
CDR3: CASSLWTVGNYGYTF

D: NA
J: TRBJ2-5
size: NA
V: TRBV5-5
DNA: TGTGCCAGCAGCTTGGGCCAGGGGATCCAAGAGACCCAGTACTTC
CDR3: CASSLGQGIQETQYF

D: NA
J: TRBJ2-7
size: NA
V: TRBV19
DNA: TGTGCCAGTACCCCGACGGGGGACTCCTACGAGCAGTACTTC
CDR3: CASTPTGDSYEQYF

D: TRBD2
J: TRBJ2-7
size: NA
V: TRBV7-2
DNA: TGTGCCAGCAGCTTAAGCGGGAGCTTCGGGGACGAGCAGTACTTC
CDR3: CASSLSGSFGDEQYF

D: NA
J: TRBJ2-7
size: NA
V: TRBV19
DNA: TGTGCCAGTAGTTCAACAGGAGCCTACGAGCAGTACTTC
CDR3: CASSSTGAYEQYF

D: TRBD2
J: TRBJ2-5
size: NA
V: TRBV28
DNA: TGTGCCAGCAGTCGAGCGGGAACCCAGTACTTC
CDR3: CASSRAGTQYF

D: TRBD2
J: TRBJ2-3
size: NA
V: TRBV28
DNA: TGTGCCAGCAGTCTAAGACTAGCGGGAGCAGATACGCAGTATTTT
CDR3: CASSLRLAGADTQYF

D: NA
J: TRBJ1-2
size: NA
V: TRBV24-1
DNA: TGTGCCACCAGTGATACGTCCCCGACAGGAGGCTATGGCTACACCTTC
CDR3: CATSDTSPTGGYGYTF

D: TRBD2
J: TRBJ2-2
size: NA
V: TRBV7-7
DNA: TGTGCCAGCAGCTTAAGCGGCGGGGGGGCCGGAACCGGGGAGCTGTTTTTT
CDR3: CASSLSGGGAGTGELFF

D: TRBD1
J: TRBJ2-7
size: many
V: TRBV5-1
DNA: TGCGCCAGCAGCCGACGACAGGGTGACGAGCAGTACTTC
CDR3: CASSRRQGDEQYF

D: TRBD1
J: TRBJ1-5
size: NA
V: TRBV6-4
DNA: TGTGCCAGCAGTGGACAGGGATGCAATCAGCCCCAGCATTTT
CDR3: CASSGQGCNQPQHF

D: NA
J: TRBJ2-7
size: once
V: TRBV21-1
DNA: TGTGCCAGCAGCAAAGATCAGGAGGGTTCCTACGAGCAGTACTTC
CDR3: CASSKDQEGSYEQYF

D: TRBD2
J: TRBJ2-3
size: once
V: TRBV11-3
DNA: TGTGCCAGCAGCCGGGGGGGAAGAACAGATACGCAGTATTTT
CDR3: CASSRGGRTDTQYF

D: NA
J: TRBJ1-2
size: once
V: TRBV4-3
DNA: TGCGCCAGCAGCCAAGAGCGAGGGCGCCCCTATGGCTACACCTTC
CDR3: CASSQERGRPYGYTF

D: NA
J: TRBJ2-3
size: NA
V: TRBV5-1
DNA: TGCGCCAGCAGCTTGGCCGACTCGAGCACAGATACGCAGTATTTT
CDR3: CASSLADSSTDTQYF